The 7 T cell receptor beta chains in this list originate from one sample, sequenced in a study of cytomegalovirus exposure and HLA in healthy donors. It was with 60 Vbeta and 13 Jbeta primers that the PCR ran. Method: immunoSEQ multiplex PCR; TCRdb's copy keeps in-frame clones and lacks some. The sample holds 200,000 to 250,000 clones; 85% are singletons and the top ten take 1.3%. The sample was PBMCs. These receptors all stem from a human donor in good health.

The chain uses TRBV25-1 and TRBJ2-1, with 9 bases aligning to TRBD2. V dropped 1 base and J dropped 4; count of bases not matched to a gene: 5. The CDR3 loop spans 16 amino acids. CDR1 is MGHDK, CDR2 SYGVNS, per germline. The CDR3 here is CASSESSGTLYNEQFF. In DNA form, the CDR3 reads TGTGCCAGCAGTGAATCTAGCGGGACCCTATACAATGAGCAGTTCTTC.

In the case of this clone: The sample carries other DNA sequences with the same CDR3. The genes are TRBV5-1 and TRBJ2-3, with 9 positions matching TRBD2. With V trimmed by 4 bases and J by 3 bases, 3 bases remained unmatched. The CDR3 has 14 residues. Germline V gives CDR1 SGHRS, CDR2 YFSETQ. CDR3 in DNA: TGCGCCAGCAGCCCGGGACTAGCAACAGATACGCAGTATTTT. Translated, it gives CASSPGLATDTQYF.

Points on this clone: This specimen includes other DNA sequences encoding the same CDR3. The genes are TRBV9 and TRBJ1-1; possible D gene TRBD1, 6 bases. Germline V gene lookup returns CDR1 SGDLS and CDR2 YYNGEE. This CDR3 has 16 amino acids. The V end was cut by 0 bases, the J end by 0 bases, with 12 bases between. DNA of the CDR3: TGTGCCAGCAGCGTAGACGGGTCAGGGGTGAACACTGAAGCTTTCTTT. This codes for CASSVDGSGVNTEAFF.

The chain recombines TRBV10-3 with TRBJ2-5; D is perhaps TRBD2 (6 bases). This CDR3 has 16 residues. The germline CDR1 and CDR2 sequences are ENHRY and SYGVKD. With 6 bases removed from V and 2 bases from J, the gap between germline ends came to 19 bases. The CDR3 is CAISKTGVGGQETQYF. The CDR3 DNA sequence: TGTGCCATCAGCAAGACTGGGGTGGGGGGTCAAGAGACCCAGTACTTC.

The gene calls are TRBV7-3 and TRBJ1-1, with D perhaps TRBD1 (5 bases). Between the trimmed V and J ends, which lost 6 bases and 0 bases, there was a span of 17 bases. CDR1 and CDR2 (germline): SGHTA, FQGTGA. The CDR3 consists of 16 residues. CDR3 residues: CASRSVRDLMNTEAFF. The CDR3 bases are TGTGCCAGCAGGTCCGTTCGGGACTTAATGAACACTGAAGCTTTCTTT.

The rearrangement uses TRBV30 and TRBJ2-1; possibly TRBD2 for D (6 bases). V was shortened by 1 base and J by 1 base, with 11 bases between the two germline ends. There are 15 residues in the CDR3. The germline CDR1 and CDR2 sequences are GTSNPN and SVGIG (reference sequence). Written as DNA, the CDR3 is TGTGCCTGGAGTGCCATAGCGGATTCCTACAATGAGCAGTTCTTC. It yields the protein CAWSAIADSYNEQFF.

The J gene is TRBJ1-2, the V gene TRBV19; 7 positions match TRBD1. Germline CDR1 is LNHDA and CDR2 is SQIVND (reference sequence). CDR3 length: 16 amino acids. V lost 5 bases and J lost 2; bases outside the gene matches: 11. CDR3 DNA sequence: TGTGCCAGTAGTTCAAAACCGGGACAGAGAAACTATGGCTACACCTTC. Its translation: CASSSKPGQRNYGYTF.